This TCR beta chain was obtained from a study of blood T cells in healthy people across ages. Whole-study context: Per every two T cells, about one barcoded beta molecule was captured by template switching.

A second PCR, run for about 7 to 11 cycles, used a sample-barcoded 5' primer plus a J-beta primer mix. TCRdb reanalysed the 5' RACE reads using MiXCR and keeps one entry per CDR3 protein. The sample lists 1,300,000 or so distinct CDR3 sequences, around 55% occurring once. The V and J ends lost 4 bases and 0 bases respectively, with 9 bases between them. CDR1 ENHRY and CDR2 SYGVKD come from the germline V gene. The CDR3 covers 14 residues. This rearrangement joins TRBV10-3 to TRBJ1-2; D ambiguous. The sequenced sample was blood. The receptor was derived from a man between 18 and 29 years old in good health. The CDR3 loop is CAISGEQSNYGYTF. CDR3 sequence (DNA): TGTGCCATCAGTGGAGAGCAGTCTAACTATGGCTACACCTTC.